The 22 T cell receptor beta chains below all came from one sample that was sequenced in a study of T cell repertoires in cytomegalovirus infection. What these receptors recognize is not known. TCRdb fed the reads into MiXCR, producing one record per CDR3 protein. Here the sample spans around 800,000 distinct CDR3 sequences, around a third being singletons. This specimen consisted of cultured CD8+ T cells from PBMCs, obtained from culture after CMV antigen stimulation. The receptors shown here come from a human donor in good health (CMV status not recorded). Some clones in this sample may be carry-over from other donors' samples.

This clonotype was seen a handful of times. This sequence joins TRBV27 and TRBJ2-3; 11 nucleotides match TRBD2. The CDR3 consists of 15 residues. J gave up 1 base and V 7 bases, and 4 bases lay outside the gene matches. Germline V lookup: CDR1 MNHEY, CDR2 SMNVEV (reference sequence). The chain's CDR3 is CASIRLAGRTDTQYF. The DNA for the CDR3 is TGTGCCAGCATAAGACTAGCGGGGCGCACAGATACGCAGTATTTT.

The rearrangement joins TRBV6-1 to TRBJ2-2; 9 nucleotides line up with TRBD1. Losses at the gene ends were 11 bases for V and 5 bases for J; bases not matched to a gene: 6. The CDR3 has 13 residues. Looked up from germline, CDR1 is MNHNS and CDR2 is SASEGT. The CDR3 loop is CALPGQGTGELFF. Written as DNA, the CDR3 is TGTGCCTTACCGGGACAGGGTACCGGGGAGCTGTTTTTT.

The chain carries TRBV7-6 and TRBJ2-7; D call uncertain. With 3 bases removed from V and 5 bases from J, the gap between germline ends came to 11 bases. The CDR3 is made up of 13 amino acids. CDR1 and CDR2 (germline): SGHVS, FNYEAQ. The CDR3 region has the DNA TGTGCCAGCAGCTTGGCTAGAATCCACGAGCAGTACTTC. Translated, it gives CASSLARIHEQYF.

This chain uses TRBV20-1 with TRBJ2-3; TRBD2 matches 9 bases. This CDR3 spans 18 amino acids. CDR1 is DFQATT and CDR2 is SNEGSKA in the germline V gene (reference sequence). Trimming cost V 0 bases and J 0 bases; bases outside gene matches: 10. The CDR3 coding sequence is TGCAGTGCTAGAGACCCTAGCGGGATCCACCCTAGCACAGATACGCAGTATTTT. Protein product: CSARDPSGIHPSTDTQYF.

The chain recombines TRBV2 with TRBJ2-2; 7 bases fit TRBD1. From germline, CDR1 is SNHLY and CDR2 FYNNEI. The CDR3 sequence is 17 residues long. V lost 6 bases and J lost 0; bases outside the gene matches: 10. DNA of the CDR3: TGTGCCAGCAGCGATATAGGGGGCCCTTCGAACACCGGGGAGCTGTTTTTT. Its protein is CASSDIGGPSNTGELFF.

This rearrangement joins TRBV5-5 to TRBJ1-1; D unresolved. The CDR3 consists of 13 residues. V was shortened by 4 bases and J by 5 bases, with 12 bases between the two germline ends. Germline lookup yields CDR1 SGHKS and CDR2 YYEKEE (reference sequence). The CDR3 loop is CASSPLMDTEAFF. The CDR3 DNA reads TGTGCCAGCAGCCCGTTGATGGATACTGAAGCTTTCTTT.

In its sample, this clonotype was seen a few times. This rearrangement joins TRBV24-1 to TRBJ2-2, with unresolved D. This CDR3 has 16 amino acids. Trimming cost V 4 bases and J 2 bases, with 13 bases left between them. Germline CDR1 KGHDR, CDR2 SFDVKD. The CDR3 DNA reads TGTGCCACCAGTGACCGATTCTCGACTAACACCGGGGAGCTGTTTTTT. It translates to CATSDRFSTNTGELFF.

This clonotype has only a few counts. The chain couples TRBV7-6 to TRBJ2-1, with D perhaps given as TRBD1 or TRBD2 (6 bases each). The V gene's germline CDR1 is SGHVS and CDR2 FNYEAQ. V was shortened by 5 bases and J by 3 bases, with 20 bases between the two germline ends. CDR3 length: 17 residues. CDR3 sequence reads: CASSEEGQGFLYNEQFF. Written as DNA, the CDR3 is TGTGCCAGCAGCGAGGAGGGGCAGGGGTTCCTCTACAATGAGCAGTTCTTC.

V usage is TRBV2 and J usage is TRBJ2-1, with 8 positions matching TRBD1. Losses at the gene ends were 8 bases for V and 7 bases for J; bases not matched to a gene: 10. The length of the CDR3 is 14 residues. Germline V CDR1 and CDR2: SNHLY, FYNNEI. The CDR3 loop is CASFTQDRGNEQFF. The CDR3, as DNA: TGTGCCAGCTTCACTCAAGACAGGGGTAATGAGCAGTTCTTC. Full variable domain (outside the CDR3, taken from reference TRBV2 and TRBJ2-1): EPEVTQTPSHQVTQMGQEVILRCVPISNHLYFYWYRQILGQKVEFLVSFYNNEISEKSEIFDDQFSVERPDGSNFTLKIRSTKLEDSAMYFCASFTQDRGNEQFFGPGTRLTVL.

This chain links TRBV23-1 with TRBJ2-2, with D hard to call. TRBV23-1 qualifies as an ORF whose function is uncertain. The CDR3 extends over 16 amino acids. V gave up 2 bases and J gave up 3 bases, with 13 bases separating them. The CDR3 DNA follows: TGCGCCAGCAGTCAACGGCAAGTCTCGGACACCGGGGAGCTGTTTTTT. It encodes CASSQRQVSDTGELFF.

This clonotype was recorded a few times. CDR3 DNA sequence: TGTGCCAGCAGTTTCGAGGATAGCACTGAAGCTTTCTTT. This codes for CASSFEDSTEAFF. The chain uses TRBV28 and TRBJ1-1; no definite D call. This CDR3 has 13 amino acids. V was clipped by 3 bases and J by 4 bases, with 9 bases between them. Germline V gene data show CDR1 as MDHEN and CDR2 as SYDVKM.

The chain is built from TRBV12-3 or TRBV12-4 and TRBJ1-5; D remains ambiguous. V dropped 1 base and J dropped 7 bases, with 8 bases sitting between them. CDR3 length: 13 amino acids. This chain's CDR3 is CASSLGVWQPQHF. CDR3 bases: TGTGCCAGCAGTTTAGGGGTGTGGCAGCCCCAGCATTTT.

About this clonotype itself: A much bigger clone sits one base away, suggesting this may be a read error. The rearrangement joins TRBV7-4 to TRBJ2-1; D is unclear. The germline CDR1 and CDR2 sequences are SGHVT and SQSDAQ. This CDR3 contains 16 residues. The CDR3 protein is CVSSRRNLGTHNEQFF. The CDR3 DNA reads TGTGTCAGCAGCCGTCGGAATTTGGGTACCCACAATGAGCAGTTCTTC.

This clonotype has at least ten counts. The chain links TRBV7-2 to TRBJ2-3, with a tentative D call TRBD2 (6 bases). Trimming cost V 5 bases and J 1 base, with 25 bases left between them. The V gene's germline CDR1 is SGHTA and CDR2 FQGNSA. CDR3 size: 19 residues. CDR3 nucleotides: TGTGCCAGCAGCCCAGACCAAATAATACTAGCTGATCGCACAGATACGCAGTATTTT. Translation: CASSPDQIILADRTDTQYF.

This clonotype was seen once. It may be a read error: a sequence one base away is much more abundant. The V call is TRBV6-5, the J call TRBJ1-4, with 7 bases that match TRBD1. Looked up from germline, CDR1 is MNHEY and CDR2 is SVGAGI. CDR3 length equals 14 residues. J lost 3 bases, V lost 2 bases, and 0 bases had no gene match. CDR3 amino acids: CASSYRGPNEKLFF. In nucleotides, the CDR3 is TGTGCCAGCAGTTACAGGGGGCCTAATGAAAAACTGTTTTTT.

This chain uses TRBV13 with TRBJ1-4; 9 positions agree with TRBD1. The CDR3 consists of 15 residues. Trimming cost V 5 bases and J 8 bases; bases outside gene matches: 9. Germline V gives CDR1 PRHDT, CDR2 FYEKMQ (reference sequence). Written as DNA, the CDR3 is TGTGCCAGCAGCGCGCCGGGACAGGGAGAGGAAAAACTGTTTTTT. This translates into CASSAPGQGEEKLFF.

The chain employs TRBV29-1 and TRBJ2-7, with D perhaps TRBD2 (5 bases). Germline values: CDR1 SQVTM, CDR2 ANQGSEA. CDR3 length: 13 amino acids. V was cut by 4 bases and J by 1 base, with 11 bases left in between. The chain's CDR3 is CSVGDGISYEQYV. The CDR3 DNA reads TGCAGCGTTGGAGACGGGATATCCTACGAGCAGTACGTC.

The sample holds many counts of this clonotype. The V call is TRBV12-3 or TRBV12-4, the J call TRBJ2-5, with 9 bases that match TRBD1. This CDR3 has 17 amino acids. The V and J ends lost 7 bases and 3 bases, in that order; junction bases with no gene match: 15. The DNA for the CDR3 is TGTGCCAGCACCCCCACCCCCACAGGGGGCTCCAAAGAGACCCAGTACTTC. Translation gives CASTPTPTGGSKETQYF.

V usage is TRBV27 and J usage is TRBJ1-2; possible D gene TRBD1, 5 bases. Germline values: CDR1 MNHEY, CDR2 SMNVEV (reference sequence). CDR3 length: 13 amino acids. Trimming removed 4 bases from V and 10 bases from J, with 16 bases in between. The CDR3 region is CASSSRETVDYTF. Written as DNA, the CDR3 is TGTGCCAGCAGTTCCAGGGAGACGGTAGACTACACCTTC.

This clonotype was detected a few times. This chain links TRBV4-1 with TRBJ2-1, with 8 bases that match TRBD2. The CDR3 extends over 20 amino acids. V lost 2 bases to trimming and J lost 8 bases; unmatched junction nucleotides: 23. Germline V gene data show CDR1 as MGHRA and CDR2 as YSYEKL. CDR3: CASSQRRDRVRDGGGYEQFF. CDR3 nucleotides: TGCGCCAGCAGCCAAAGGAGGGATCGCGTAAGGGACGGGGGGGGATATGAGCAGTTCTTC.

This clonotype has a count of ten or more. The CDR3 DNA reads TGTGCCAGCAGTTTCGGTGCGGGATACAATGAGCAGTTCTTC. It codes for CASSFGAGYNEQFF. The chain carries TRBV12-3 or TRBV12-4 and TRBJ2-1, with D maybe TRBD2 (6 bases). V was trimmed by 3 bases and J by 4 bases, leaving 10 bases between them. This CDR3 region has 14 residues.

This clonotype has just a few counts. J is TRBJ2-7 and V is TRBV6-5; D is perhaps TRBD2 (6 bases). Germline-derived CDR1 and CDR2 are MNHEY and SVGAGI. The CDR3 spans 14 residues. Trimming cost V 5 bases and J 2 bases, with 13 bases left between them. For the CDR3, the DNA is TGTGCCAGCAGTCCCGTCCCGGGGGCCTACGAGCAGTACGTC. Protein: CASSPVPGAYEQYV.